One and the same sample provided the 6 T cell receptor beta chains below, sequenced in a study of graft-versus-host responses after intestinal transplantation. These receptors have no known antigen. Profiling relied on immunoSEQ multiplex PCR, and the TCRdb table lists in-frame clones only, not all of them. The sample shows some 83,000 clones, 90% to 95% of them seen only once. Material: unstimulated CD4+ T cells sorted from spleen or lymph node cells, obtained before intestinal transplant. Receptor source: a human donor who received an intestinal transplant.

The rearrangement joins TRBV30 to TRBJ1-5; possibly TRBD1 for D (5 bases). Germline V gives CDR1 GTSNPN, CDR2 SVGIG (reference sequence). The length of the CDR3 is 15 residues. The V end was cut by 3 bases, the J end by 4 bases, with 16 bases between. The CDR3: CAWSRGGARNQPQHF. The CDR3 nucleotides are TGTGCCTGGAGCCGGGGAGGGGCGCGGAATCAGCCCCAGCATTTT.

The genes are TRBV5-6 and TRBJ2-6, with a weak D call TRBD1 (5 bases). V lost 1 base, J lost 2 bases, and 10 bases lay in between. There are 16 residues in the CDR3. From germline, CDR1 is SGHDT and CDR2 YYEEEE. The CDR3 loop reads CASSLSPGTGANVLTF. The CDR3 DNA is TGTGCCAGCAGCTTGTCCCCAGGGACTGGGGCCAACGTCCTGACTTTC.

This clone occurred once. The gene calls are TRBV6-1 and TRBJ2-5, with 9 nucleotides matching TRBD2. Trimming took 2 bases from V and 5 from J; bases not matched to a gene: 6. CDR1 MNHNS and CDR2 SASEGT come from the germline V gene. There are 15 residues in the CDR3. CDR3 protein: CASSERRGGGETQYF. The CDR3, as DNA: TGTGCCAGCAGTGAACGGCGGGGGGGCGGGGAGACCCAGTACTTC.

The CDR3: CASSLGQGSNTEAFF. The CDR3 DNA sequence: TGTGCCAGCAGCTTGGGACAGGGGTCGAACACTGAAGCTTTCTTT. The V call is TRBV7-9, the J call TRBJ1-1; 10 nucleotides align to TRBD1. Trimming removed 3 bases from V and 1 base from J; junction bases left unmatched: 2. The CDR3 runs 15 residues. Germline CDR1 SEHNR, CDR2 FQNEAQ (reference sequence).

The chain employs TRBV5-1 and TRBJ2-7; TRBD2 matches 8 bases. Looked up from germline, CDR1 is SGHRS and CDR2 is YFSETQ. The CDR3 has 15 residues. Germline trimming cut 4 bases from V and 4 bases from J; bases unmatched to any gene: 10. Here the CDR3 DNA reads TGCGCCAGCAGCCTAACTTCGGGGGGGAGGTACGAGCAGTACTTC. This gives the protein CASSLTSGGRYEQYF.

The V call is TRBV7-2, the J call TRBJ2-3; 9 positions agree with TRBD2. Germline loops: CDR1 SGHTA, CDR2 FQGNSA. The CDR3 has 16 residues. J lost 2 bases, V lost 2 bases, and 5 bases had no gene match. In DNA, the CDR3 is TGTGCCAGCAGCTTAACCAGCGGGGGGCACACAGATACGCAGTATTTT. Translated, it gives CASSLTSGGHTDTQYF.